The T cell receptor (beta chain) under discussion was sequenced for a study of memory CD4+ T cells and cytomegalovirus serostatus. Whole-study context: Of the healthy Belgian adults, several were CMV seropositive and approximately 24 seronegative.

Study-level results: Of 150 to 200 reported CMV TCRbeta sequences, roughly 70 were found in memory CD4+ repertoires.

The sort gate was single viable CD3+CD4+CD8-CD45RO+ cells for memory CD4+ T cells. Donors' CMV status reflects serum IgG against pp150, pp28, p38, p52. After thawing, CD4+ T cells were positively selected. Some clones are missing from TCRdb's copy, which holds only in-frame ones; the method was immunoSEQ multiplex PCR. The repertoire holds tens of thousands of clones, with 60% to 75% as singletons. A remark on this clone: As yet, its antigen is unknown.

V shed 6 bases and J shed 7 bases, with 6 bases lying between them. This CDR3 region has 10 residues. Germline values: CDR1 SNHLY, CDR2 FYNNEI. This clonotype was obtained from an adult in good health and CMV-seropositive. The chain uses TRBV2 and TRBJ1-2; D gene uncertain. Sequencing was done on a sample of memory CD4+ T cells from blood. The CDR3: CASRSAGYTF. The CDR3 bases are TGTGCCAGCAGGTCCGCTGGCTACACCTTC.